This TCR beta chain was captured by sequencing in a study of CD8 T cells in ankylosing spondylitis. TCRdb processed the 5' RACE reads anew with MiXCR; each CDR3 protein has one entry. The top ten hold approximately 1% of the sample, which has 300,000 to 400,000 distinct CDR3 sequences, 14% to 15% seen once. This clonotype was recorded a few times. This TCR came from a male donor with ankylosing spondylitis or in good health (not recorded which). Sequenced input: blood, either unsorted or a sorted T cell fraction (not recorded which).

Here the CDR3 reads CASSYGLNSNQPQHF. Written as DNA, the CDR3 is TGTGCCAGCAGTTACGGACTGAATAGCAATCAGCCCCAGCATTTT. The chain has TRBV6-5 and TRBJ1-5, with D uncertain. This CDR3 has 15 residues. Per the germline V gene, CDR1 is MNHEY and CDR2 is SVGAGI. Trimming left V 2 bases short and J 0 bases short, with 8 bases between.